Presented here are 23 T cell receptor beta chains from one specimen sequenced in a study of shared clonotypes between healthy human individuals. Sequenced by immunoSEQ multiplex PCR; TCRdb stores in-frame clones only, minus some. The sample comprises roughly 640,000 clones, 97% of which are singletons, and roughly 0.05% rests with the top ten. The sample comprised naive CD4+ T cells sorted from blood. Subset denoted: CD45RA+ positively selected. The receptor set was obtained from a woman aged 25 to 39 in good health.

V gene TRBV6-4 combines with J gene TRBJ2-1; D is undetermined. The V gene's germline CDR1 is MRHNA and CDR2 SNTAGT. The germline V and J ends were trimmed by 6 bases and 5 bases, with 11 bases remaining between them. The CDR3 contains 13 residues. The CDR3 protein is CASSSQLNNEQFF. The DNA for the CDR3 is TGTGCCAGCAGCTCTCAGTTAAACAATGAGCAGTTCTTC.

J is TRBJ1-1 and V is TRBV14, with D perhaps TRBD1 (6 bases). V dropped 6 bases and J dropped 6 bases, with 14 bases sitting between them. This CDR3 comprises 13 residues. Germline loops: CDR1 SGHDN, CDR2 FVKESK. For the CDR3, the DNA is TGTGCCAGCAGGCTAAGCTGGGGGCCTGAAGCTTTCTTT. Amino acid sequence: CASRLSWGPEAFF.

This clone was observed a handful of times. The rearrangement uses TRBV7-9 and TRBJ1-4; D perhaps matches TRBD1 (6 bases). Trimming took off 3 bases at V and 7 bases at J, with 9 bases between the two ends. Germline CDR1 is SEHNR and CDR2 is FQNEAQ (reference sequence). CDR3 length: 13 residues. The CDR3 DNA reads as TGTGCCAGCAGCTTGGGACACGTTGAAAAACTGTTTTTT. It codes for CASSLGHVEKLFF.

The sample holds one count of this clone. As DNA, the CDR3 is TGCGCCAGCAGCTTGGCGGGGACAAGGGGGAACACCATATATTTT. This encodes CASSLAGTRGNTIYF. The chain uses TRBV5-1 and TRBJ1-3; weak D call: TRBD1 (6 bases). Trimming pared 0 bases from V and 7 bases from J, leaving 14 bases between. The CDR3 covers 15 residues. Germline V gene lookup returns CDR1 SGHRS and CDR2 YFSETQ.

The chain links TRBV2 to TRBJ2-3, with D possibly TRBD2 on 7 matching bases. V was cut by 9 bases and J by 5 bases, with 12 bases left in between. Germline CDR1 is SNHLY and CDR2 is FYNNEI. This CDR3 has 12 residues. The CDR3 region has the DNA TGTGCCAGTAGGAGGGGGGGAGATACGCAGTATTTT. It encodes CASRRGGDTQYF.

Comment on this clone: Other DNA sequences from this sample encode an identical CDR3 as well. The rearrangement uses TRBV28 and TRBJ2-6; D possibly uses TRBD1 or TRBD2 (5 bases each). The CDR3 sequence is 15 residues long. The germline CDR1 and CDR2 sequences are MDHEN and SYDVKM. The germline V and J ends were trimmed by 3 bases and 2 bases, with 8 bases remaining between them. CDR3 loop: CASSFRGPGANVLTF. CDR3 coding DNA: TGTGCCAGCAGTTTTCGGGGACCTGGGGCCAACGTCCTGACTTTC.

As regards this clone: Distinct nucleotide sequences in the sample also encode this CDR3. This sequence joins TRBV5-1 and TRBJ2-7; 7 bases map to TRBD1. The ends lost 8 bases at V and 0 bases at J; junction bases unmatched: 8. CDR3 size: 14 residues. Per the germline V gene, CDR1 is SGHRS and CDR2 is YFSETQ. CDR3 coding DNA: TGCGCCAGTTCTCTTGACAGGGCCTCCTACGAGCAGTACTTC. This gives the protein CASSLDRASYEQYF.

The V call is TRBV19, the J call TRBJ1-4; tentatively, D is TRBD1 (5 bases). Trimming shortened V by 4 bases and J by 4 bases, and 16 bases separated the two germline ends. Germline V gene data show CDR1 as LNHDA and CDR2 as SQIVND (reference sequence). The CDR3 is made up of 16 amino acids. CDR3 nucleotides: TGTGCCAGTAGTAACGAGGGACGGCCTGTTAATGAAAAACTGTTTTTT. Amino acids: CASSNEGRPVNEKLFF.

The chain links TRBV10-3 to TRBJ2-7, with a weak D call TRBD1 (5 bases). The V end lost 11 bases, the J end lost 4 bases, and 15 bases lay between the germline ends. This CDR3 comprises 12 residues. The germline V gene has CDR1 ENHRY and CDR2 SYGVKD. CDR3 amino acids: CAGRVPDYEQYF. For the CDR3, the DNA is TGTGCCGGCAGGGTCCCTGATTACGAGCAGTACTTC.

The V and J genes are TRBV28 and TRBJ2-7; 8 bases are a match to TRBD2. CDR3 length equals 14 residues. Germline CDR1 reads MDHEN; CDR2 reads SYDVKM. The ends lost 6 bases at V and 1 base at J; junction bases unmatched: 5. CDR3: CASSQTSGSYEQYF. Written as DNA, the CDR3 is TGTGCCAGCAGCCAAACTAGCGGTTCCTACGAGCAGTACTTC.

The chain recombines TRBV5-1 with TRBJ1-1, with no clear D. The V and J ends lost 4 bases and 0 bases respectively, with 13 bases between them. CDR3 length: 15 amino acids. The germline V gene encodes CDR1 SGHRS and CDR2 YFSETQ. DNA for the CDR3: TGCGCCAGCAGCCTTCCGGACCCCCTGAACACTGAAGCTTTCTTT. Protein sequence: CASSLPDPLNTEAFF.

The J gene is TRBJ1-4, the V gene TRBV5-6, with TRBD1 identical over 11 bases. Trimming removed 3 bases from V and 7 bases from J; junction bases left unmatched: 8. Per the germline V gene, CDR1 is SGHDT and CDR2 is YYEEEE. The CDR3 sequence is 16 residues long. The CDR3: CASSSRAGTGGEKLFF. CDR3 nucleotide sequence: TGTGCCAGCAGCTCACGAGCCGGGACAGGGGGTGAAAAACTGTTTTTT.

Details on this clone: Other DNA sequences of this sample code for an identical CDR3. The chain recombines TRBV28 with TRBJ1-1; D unresolved. The CDR3 sequence is 11 residues long. Germline values: CDR1 MDHEN, CDR2 SYDVKM. The V end lost 6 bases, the J end lost 2 bases, and 4 bases lay between the germline ends. CDR3 coding DNA: TGTGCCAGCAGCGAAAACACTGAAGCTTTCTTT. Protein: CASSENTEAFF. The entire variable domain, with the rest obtained from reference TRBV28 and TRBJ1-1, is as follows: DVKVTQSSRYLVKRTGEKVFLECVQDMDHENMFWYRQDPGLGLRLIYFSYDVKMKEKGDIPEGYSVSREKKERFSLILESASTNQTSMYLCASSENTEAFFGQGTRLTVV.

This clone was found once. The chain couples TRBV28 to TRBJ1-2; D perhaps matches TRBD1 (5 bases). Germline loops: CDR1 MDHEN, CDR2 SYDVKM. Trimming took 1 base from V and 4 from J, leaving 10 bases between them. The CDR3 is 14 residues long. The CDR3 region is CASSLSRRGYGYTF. As DNA, the CDR3 is TGTGCCAGCAGTTTATCCAGGAGGGGCTATGGCTACACCTTC.

As regards this clone: Additional DNA sequences in this sample encode the identical CDR3. The gene calls are TRBV5-6 and TRBJ2-3; possibly TRBD2 for D (5 bases). V gave up 1 base and J gave up 3 bases, with 6 bases separating them. The CDR3 spans 13 residues. CDR1 and CDR2 (germline): SGHDT, YYEEEE. CDR3 nucleotide sequence: TGTGCCAGCAGCTTGAGGAGGACAGATACGCAGTATTTT. Translation gives CASSLRRTDTQYF.

The chain links TRBV28 to TRBJ2-1; perhaps TRBD1 as D (6 bases). Deletions cut 3 bases from V and 9 bases from J, with 15 bases between. The length of the CDR3 is 14 residues. Per germline, CDR1 MDHEN and CDR2 SYDVKM. The CDR3: CASSFNLQGSEQFF. The CDR3 coding sequence is TGTGCCAGCAGTTTCAATTTACAGGGATCTGAGCAGTTCTTC.

The chain's CDR3 is CASSQERVNTEAFF. CDR3 coding DNA: TGTGCCAGCAGCCAAGAAAGGGTAAACACTGAAGCTTTCTTT. The chain links TRBV4-2 to TRBJ1-1; no reliable D call. This CDR3 region has 14 residues. Per the germline V gene, CDR1 is LGHNA and CDR2 is YNFKEQ. Trimming pared 0 bases from V and 2 bases from J, leaving 7 bases between.

The rearrangement joins TRBV5-1 to TRBJ2-3; D possibly corresponds to TRBD1 (5 bases). V lost 1 base, J lost 9 bases, and 9 bases lay in between. The CDR3 has 12 residues. The germline V gene has CDR1 SGHRS and CDR2 YFSETQ. Here the CDR3 DNA reads TGCGCCAGCAGCTTGTGGGGCGAAACGCAGTATTTT. Protein product: CASSLWGETQYF.

The V call is TRBV28, the J call TRBJ2-2; TRBD2 matches at 10 bases. CDR3 size: 16 residues. Per the germline V gene, CDR1 is MDHEN and CDR2 is SYDVKM. V shed 5 bases and J 8 bases; nucleotides not matched to a gene: 11. The CDR3 protein is CASSVGTSADLGELFF. CDR3 nucleotide sequence: TGTGCCAGCAGTGTGGGGACTAGCGCGGATCTGGGGGAGCTGTTTTTT.

The chain employs TRBV28 and TRBJ1-6; the D gene is possibly TRBD1 (6 bases). Trimming shortened V by 9 bases and J by 8 bases, and 20 bases separated the two germline ends. CDR1 and CDR2 (germline): MDHEN, SYDVKM. The CDR3 is made up of 15 amino acids. In DNA form, the CDR3 reads TGTGCCAGTCGGACAGCTCGGGGGCGGTATTCACCCCTCCACTTT. As protein: CASRTARGRYSPLHF.

The J gene is TRBJ2-2, the V gene TRBV9; tentatively, D is TRBD1 (6 bases). Germline V lookup: CDR1 SGDLS, CDR2 YYNGEE. The CDR3 is 15 residues long. Trimming left V 6 bases short and J 3 bases short, with 15 bases between. The CDR3 loop reads CASTSGQRDTGELFF. CDR3 bases: TGTGCCAGCACCTCGGGACAAAGGGACACCGGGGAGCTGTTTTTT. Supplemented by reference TRBV9 and TRBJ2-2, the full variable domain reads DSGVTQTPKHLITATGQRVTLRCSPRSGDLSVYWYQQSLDQGLQFLIQYYNGEERAKGNILERFSAQQFPDLHSELNLSSLELGDSALYFCASTSGQRDTGELFFGEGSRLTVL.

This sequence joins TRBV2 and TRBJ2-7; TRBD2 matches 7 bases. This CDR3 region has 14 residues. J was trimmed by 1 base and V by 7 bases; bases with no gene match: 7. Germline CDR1 is SNHLY and CDR2 is FYNNEI. CDR3 DNA: TGTGCCAGCATGCGGGGGACGCCTTCCTACGAGCAGTACTTC. The encoded protein is CASMRGTPSYEQYF.

This rearrangement joins TRBV1 to TRBJ2-5. TRBV1 has pseudogene status. The CDR3 loop spans 11 amino acids. The CDR3 protein is CTSSKGETQYF. The CDR3 DNA follows: TGCACCAGCAGCAAAGGAGAGACCCAGTACTTC.